The present entry profiles one TCR beta chain with its context. The V end was cut by 3 bases, the J end by 3 bases, with 7 bases between. Germline V gene lookup returns CDR1 KGHDR and CDR2 SFDVKD. The CDR3 consists of 13 residues. The sample is drawn from a study of blood T cell repertoires in COVID-19. Per the authors' pipeline: It was from reference gene primer amplification that nucleated cell counts were estimated. TCRdb keeps only in-frame clones here, not all; method: immunoSEQ multiplex PCR. V, J and clone size are those of that table, while D and trimming were read from the DNA. The data contain about 62,000 clones, approximately 92% of them singletons.

J is TRBJ1-2 and V is TRBV24-1, with D hard to call. The specimen sequenced was peripheral blood. The sequence came from a woman between 55 and 75 years old with COVID-19, enrolled during active disease. The CDR3 here is CATSDDRDYGYTF. As DNA, the CDR3 is TGTGCCACCAGTGATGACCGGGACTATGGCTACACCTTC.